Listed here are 24 T cell receptor beta chains from one sample, sequenced in a study of cytomegalovirus exposure and HLA in healthy donors. In the PCR, 60 Vbeta and 13 Jbeta primers were used. The protocol was immunoSEQ multiplex PCR, while the TCRdb copy is restricted to in-frame clones and leaves out a portion. The sample includes approximately 150,000 clones, about 71% of them seen just once. Sequencing was done on a sample of PBMCs. These receptors were obtained from a woman aged 25 to 45 in good health and CMV-seronegative.

The CDR3 loop reads CASSPWGQAYSPLHF. The CDR3 nucleotides read TGTGCCAGCAGTCCATGGGGACAGGCCTATTCACCCCTCCACTTT. The gene calls are TRBV28 and TRBJ1-6, with TRBD1 matching 8 bases. Germline V gene sequence: CDR1 MDHEN, CDR2 SYDVKM. The CDR3 covers 15 residues. The V gene end was trimmed by 5 bases and the J gene end by 8 bases; junction bases not matched to a gene: 8.

The chain uses TRBV5-1 and TRBJ1-2; TRBD1 matches 8 bases. Per germline, CDR1 SGHRS and CDR2 YFSETQ. The V segment lost 4 bases and the J segment 4 bases; nucleotides outside the gene matches: 9. The CDR3 runs to 15 residues. CDR3: CASSPFGTGGYGYTF. DNA for the CDR3: TGCGCCAGCAGCCCTTTTGGAACAGGGGGCTATGGCTACACCTTC.

This chain links TRBV27 with TRBJ2-7; 10 nucleotides line up with TRBD1. The CDR3 is 16 residues long. V shed 2 bases and J 2 bases; nucleotides not matched to a gene: 6. The V gene's germline CDR1 is MNHEY and CDR2 SMNVEV (reference sequence). The CDR3 DNA sequence: TGTGCCAGCAGTTTACTCCCGGACAGGGGGACCTACGAGCAGTACTTC. This codes for CASSLLPDRGTYEQYF.

The V and J genes are TRBV5-4 and TRBJ2-3, with 9 nucleotides matching TRBD2. The V gene end was trimmed by 0 bases and the J gene end by 6 bases; junction bases not matched to a gene: 8. This CDR3 is 16 amino acids long. Germline V gives CDR1 SGHNT, CDR2 YYREEE (reference sequence). This CDR3 reads CASSLAKAGGHDTQYF. The DNA for the CDR3 is TGTGCCAGCAGCTTGGCCAAGGCGGGGGGGCATGATACGCAGTATTTT.

The chain employs TRBV28 and TRBJ1-2; D gene unclear. The germline CDR1 and CDR2 sequences are MDHEN and SYDVKM. The length of the CDR3 is 13 residues. Trimming left V 4 bases short and J 7 bases short, with 13 bases between. CDR3 residues: CASSYRKRSGYTF. In nucleotides, the CDR3 is TGTGCCAGCAGTTATCGAAAGCGAAGTGGCTACACCTTC.

This clone was seen a few times. The chain links TRBV4-2 to TRBJ2-7; perhaps TRBD1 as D (5 bases). The V gene lost 1 base and the J gene lost 3 bases, with 13 bases spanning the gap. Per the germline V gene, CDR1 is LGHNA and CDR2 is YNFKEQ. The CDR3 runs to 15 residues. The chain's CDR3 is CASSQGQTLGYEQYF. CDR3 DNA: TGTGCCAGCAGCCAAGGACAGACCCTCGGCTACGAGCAGTACTTC.

V usage is TRBV6-1 and J usage is TRBJ1-4; D gene unclear. CDR1 is MNHNS and CDR2 is SASEGT in the germline V gene. The V end was cut by 8 bases, the J end by 4 bases, with 11 bases between. There are 13 residues in the CDR3. The CDR3 here is CASQDGNNEKLFF. CDR3 nucleotide sequence: TGTGCCAGCCAGGACGGGAATAATGAAAAACTGTTTTTT.

The chain couples TRBV9 to TRBJ2-2; D is undetermined. Looked up from germline, CDR1 is SGDLS and CDR2 is YYNGEE. The CDR3 loop spans 14 amino acids. Trimming removed 0 bases at V and 2 bases at J, with 5 bases between. In DNA form, the CDR3 reads TGTGCCAGCAGCGTAGCCTACAACACCGGGGAGCTGTTTTTT. Residues: CASSVAYNTGELFF. The full variable domain, rest sourced from reference TRBV9 and TRBJ2-2, is DSGVTQTPKHLITATGQRVTLRCSPRSGDLSVYWYQQSLDQGLQFLIQYYNGEERAKGNILERFSAQQFPDLHSELNLSSLELGDSALYFCASSVAYNTGELFFGEGSRLTVL.

The J gene is TRBJ2-1, the V gene TRBV5-1; D perhaps matches TRBD2 (5 bases). This CDR3 has 16 amino acids. Germline V lookup: CDR1 SGHRS, CDR2 YFSETQ. V was cut by 1 base and J by 12 bases, with 23 bases left in between. CDR3 loop: CASSLWGAYASSGQFF. CDR3 in DNA: TGCGCCAGCAGCTTGTGGGGAGCTTATGCCTCATCTGGGCAGTTCTTC.

As regards this clone: As the CDR3 is not closed by the conserved phenylalanine or tryptophan, this likely results from a read error. It is unclear where the CDR3 begins or ends on the DNA, so no DNA is shown, and the CDR3 is as TCRdb lists it. The chain has TRBV6-1 and TRBJ2-7; the table's D call, TRBD2, has no DNA check behind it. A total of 8 residues make up the CDR3, ends included. Germline loops: CDR1 MNHNS, CDR2 SASEGT. CDR3 sequence: CASTLGRD.

This clone was counted a single time. V is TRBV5-6 and J is TRBJ2-7; weak D call: TRBD2 (5 bases). Germline CDR1 is SGHDT and CDR2 is YYEEEE. The CDR3 totals 14 residues. Trimming shortened V by 0 bases and J by 0 bases, and 7 bases separated the two germline ends. The DNA for the CDR3 is TGTGCCAGCAGCTTGGGGAGGAGCTCCTACGAGCAGTACTTC. As protein: CASSLGRSSYEQYF.

The V and J genes are TRBV30 and TRBJ2-7; the D gene is possibly TRBD2 (5 bases). Germline V gene data show CDR1 as GTSNPN and CDR2 as SVGIG (reference sequence). CDR3 length: 15 residues. Trimming took off 2 bases at V and 6 bases at J, with 20 bases between the two ends. The CDR3 region is CAWSLPGKSRGEQYF. The CDR3 DNA follows: TGTGCCTGGAGTTTGCCCGGGAAATCCCGAGGCGAGCAGTACTTC.

This CDR3 is CASSIWSARAGSYNEQFF. In DNA, the CDR3 is TGTGCCAGTAGTATCTGGAGCGCCCGAGCGGGCTCCTACAATGAGCAGTTCTTC. This chain joins TRBV19 and TRBJ2-1; TRBD2 is a possible D gene (6 bases). Germline CDR1 is LNHDA and CDR2 is SQIVND (reference sequence). This CDR3 has 18 residues. The V and J ends lost 3 bases and 0 bases respectively, with 18 bases between them.

The chain combines TRBV19 with TRBJ1-2; 8 bases line up with TRBD1. V was pared by 3 bases and J by 3 bases, with 6 bases of the junction left unmatched. CDR3 length: 15 amino acids. Germline lookup yields CDR1 LNHDA and CDR2 SQIVND (reference sequence). This CDR3 reads CASSIRTGQYYGYTF. CDR3 DNA sequence: TGTGCCAGTAGTATCCGGACAGGGCAATACTATGGCTACACCTTC.

V and J are TRBV29-1 and TRBJ2-2, with TRBD2 matching over 9 bases. The V segment lost 1 base and the J segment 6 bases; nucleotides outside the gene matches: 6. The germline V gene has CDR1 SQVTM and CDR2 ANQGSEA. The CDR3 is 15 residues long. The chain's CDR3 is CSVEGGGREAGELFF. The CDR3 region has the DNA TGCAGCGTTGAAGGGGGCGGGAGGGAGGCCGGGGAGCTGTTTTTT.

This sequence joins TRBV9 and TRBJ2-1; 11 nucleotides agree with TRBD2. The CDR3 sequence is 15 residues long. Germline CDR1 reads SGDLS; CDR2 reads YYNGEE. With 2 bases clipped from V and 5 bases from J, the junction kept 3 bases outside the gene matches. CDR3 DNA sequence: TGTGCCAGCAGCGTCCGACTAGCGGGAAACAATGAGCAGTTCTTC. The encoded protein is CASSVRLAGNNEQFF.

The V call is TRBV27, the J call TRBJ2-2; 9 bases match TRBD2. This CDR3 is built from 15 residues. J gave up 1 base and V 7 bases, and 4 bases lay outside the gene matches. Germline V gene lookup returns CDR1 MNHEY and CDR2 SMNVEV (reference sequence). The CDR3 spells CASKLAGRNTGELFF. The CDR3 nucleotides read TGTGCCAGCAAGCTAGCGGGGAGGAACACCGGGGAGCTGTTTTTT.

This clone was counted only a few times. V gene TRBV7-2 combines with J gene TRBJ1-3; 7 positions match TRBD1. This CDR3 comprises 16 residues. Germline CDR1 SGHTA, CDR2 FQGNSA. Unmatched junction bases numbered 7, after V lost 1 base and J lost 4 bases. CDR3 sequence (DNA): TGTGCCAGCAGCTTAGATCCCGGGACAGCCGGAAACACCATATATTTT. This translates into CASSLDPGTAGNTIYF.

The chain is built from TRBV19 and TRBJ1-5; tentatively, D is TRBD1 (6 bases). V lost 6 bases to trimming and J lost 0 bases, with 12 bases between them. CDR1 is LNHDA and CDR2 is SQIVND in the germline V gene (reference sequence). This CDR3 is 15 amino acids long. The CDR3 reads CASSPTGYSNQPQHF. The CDR3 DNA reads TGTGCCAGTAGCCCGACAGGTTATAGCAATCAGCCCCAGCATTTT.

This chain links TRBV5-4 with TRBJ2-5; a possible D gene is TRBD2 (6 bases). Trimming removed 6 bases at V and 5 bases at J, with 23 bases between. Germline V gene sequence: CDR1 SGHNT, CDR2 YYREEE (reference sequence). CDR3 length: 16 amino acids. In DNA, the CDR3 is TGTGCCAGCACCCCCTTGGGACCCACTGCGGGGGAGACCCAGTACTTC. It specifies CASTPLGPTAGETQYF.

This clone came up a few times. The chain links TRBV6-4 to TRBJ2-7, with D possibly being TRBD1 (5 bases). Germline V gene data show CDR1 as MRHNA and CDR2 as SNTAGT. Trimming removed 6 bases at V and 9 bases at J, with 21 bases between. The CDR3 spans 14 residues. The CDR3 DNA reads TGTGCCAGCAGGGGGCATGGGGAAATAAGGGGGCAGTACTTC. Translation: CASRGHGEIRGQYF.

This chain joins TRBV4-1 and TRBJ2-3; TRBD2 might be the D (5 bases). Trimming stripped 4 bases from V and 0 bases from J, with 8 bases between. The CDR3 loop spans 14 amino acids. The V gene's germline CDR1 is MGHRA and CDR2 YSYEKL. DNA for the CDR3: TGCGCCAGCAGCCTTGGACTCAGCACAGATACGCAGTATTTT. Its translation is CASSLGLSTDTQYF.

The chain has TRBV28 and TRBJ1-1; D is perhaps TRBD1 (5 bases). Germline CDR1 reads MDHEN; CDR2 reads SYDVKM. This CDR3 is built from 12 residues. The V gene lost 10 bases and the J gene lost 4 bases, with 13 bases spanning the gap. CDR3: CATWGGFTEAFF. For the CDR3, the DNA is TGTGCCACCTGGGGGGGGTTCACTGAAGCTTTCTTT.

The genes are TRBV13 and TRBJ1-3; 7 positions agree with TRBD1. The CDR3 has 15 amino acids. Germline CDR1 and CDR2: PRHDT and FYEKMQ (reference sequence). The V gene end was trimmed by 6 bases and the J gene end by 1 base; junction bases not matched to a gene: 6. The CDR3 loop is CASSSSGGSGNTIYF. Here the CDR3 DNA reads TGTGCCAGCAGTTCATCAGGGGGTTCTGGAAACACCATATATTTT. Looking up the rest from reference TRBV13 and TRBJ1-3 gives the full variable domain: AAGVIQSPRHLIKEKRETATLKCYPIPRHDTVYWYQQGPGQDPQFLISFYEKMQSDKGSIPDRFSAQQFSDYHSELNMSSLELGDSALYFCASSSSGGSGNTIYFGEGSWLTVV.